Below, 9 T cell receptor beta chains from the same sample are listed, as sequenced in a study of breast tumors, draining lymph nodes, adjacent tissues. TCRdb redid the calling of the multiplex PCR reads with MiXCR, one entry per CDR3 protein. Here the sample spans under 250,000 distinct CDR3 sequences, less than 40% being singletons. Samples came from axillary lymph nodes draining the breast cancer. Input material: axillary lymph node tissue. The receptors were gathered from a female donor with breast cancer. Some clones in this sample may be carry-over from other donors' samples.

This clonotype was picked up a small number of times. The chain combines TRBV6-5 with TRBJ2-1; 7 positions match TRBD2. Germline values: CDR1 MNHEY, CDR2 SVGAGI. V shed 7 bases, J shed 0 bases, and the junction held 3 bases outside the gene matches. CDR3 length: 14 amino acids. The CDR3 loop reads CASTSGFSYNEQFF. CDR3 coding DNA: TGTGCCAGCACTAGCGGCTTCTCCTACAATGAGCAGTTCTTC.

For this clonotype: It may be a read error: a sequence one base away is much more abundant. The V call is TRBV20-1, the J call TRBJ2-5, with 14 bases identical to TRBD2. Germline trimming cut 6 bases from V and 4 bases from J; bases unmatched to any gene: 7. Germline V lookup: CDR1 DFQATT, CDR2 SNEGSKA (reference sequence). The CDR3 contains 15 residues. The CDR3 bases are TGCAGTGCCGCGAGGACTAGCGGGAGGCCAGAGACCCAGTACTTC. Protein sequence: CSAARTSGRPETQYF.

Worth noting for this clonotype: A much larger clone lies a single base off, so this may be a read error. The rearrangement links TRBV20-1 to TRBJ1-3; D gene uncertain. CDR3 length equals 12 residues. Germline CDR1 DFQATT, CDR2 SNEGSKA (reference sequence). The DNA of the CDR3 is TGCAGTGCCCAACTCTCTGGAAACACCACATATTTT. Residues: CSAQLSGNTTYF.

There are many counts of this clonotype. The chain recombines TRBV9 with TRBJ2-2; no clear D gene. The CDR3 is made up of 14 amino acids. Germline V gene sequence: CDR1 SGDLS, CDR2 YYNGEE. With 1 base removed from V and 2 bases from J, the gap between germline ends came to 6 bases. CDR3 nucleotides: TGTGCCAGCAGCGTATTATCTAACACCGGGGAGCTGTTTTTT. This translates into CASSVLSNTGELFF.

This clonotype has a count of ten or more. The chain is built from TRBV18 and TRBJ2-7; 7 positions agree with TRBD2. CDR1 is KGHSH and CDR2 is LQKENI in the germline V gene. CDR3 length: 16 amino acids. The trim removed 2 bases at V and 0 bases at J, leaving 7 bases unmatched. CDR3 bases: TGTGCCAGCTCACCAAATGTGGCTAGCGGCTCCTACGAGCAGTACTTC. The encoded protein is CASSPNVASGSYEQYF.

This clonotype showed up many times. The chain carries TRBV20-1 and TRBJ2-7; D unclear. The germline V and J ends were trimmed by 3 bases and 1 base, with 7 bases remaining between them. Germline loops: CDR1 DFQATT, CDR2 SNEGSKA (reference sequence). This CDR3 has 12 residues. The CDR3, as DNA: TGCAGTGCTAGGGACGGGTCCTACGAGCAGTACTTC. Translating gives CSARDGSYEQYF.

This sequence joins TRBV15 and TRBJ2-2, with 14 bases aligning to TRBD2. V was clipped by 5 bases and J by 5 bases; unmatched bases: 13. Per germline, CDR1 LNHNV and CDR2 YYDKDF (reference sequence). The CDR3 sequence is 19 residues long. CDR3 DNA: TGTGCCACCAGCCCTCGAGGGGGACTAGCGGGAGTTAGGACCGGGGAGCTGTTTTTT. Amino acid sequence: CATSPRGGLAGVRTGELFF. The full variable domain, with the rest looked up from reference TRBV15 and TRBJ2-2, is DAMVIQNPRYQVTQFGKPVTLSCSQTLNHNVMYWYQQKSSQAPKLLFHYYDKDFNNEADTPDNFQSRRPNTSFCFLDIRSPGLGDTAMYLCATSPRGGLAGVRTGELFFGEGSRLTVL.

The CDR3 reads CSAKVTWLGLAKNIQYF. In DNA form, the CDR3 reads TGCAGTGCTAAAGTAACCTGGCTTGGACTTGCCAAAAACATTCAGTACTTC. The chain employs TRBV20-1 and TRBJ2-4, with a tentative D call TRBD2 (5 bases). The V and J ends lost 4 bases and 1 base respectively, with 20 bases between them. Germline V gene sequence: CDR1 DFQATT, CDR2 SNEGSKA (reference sequence). There are 17 residues in the CDR3.

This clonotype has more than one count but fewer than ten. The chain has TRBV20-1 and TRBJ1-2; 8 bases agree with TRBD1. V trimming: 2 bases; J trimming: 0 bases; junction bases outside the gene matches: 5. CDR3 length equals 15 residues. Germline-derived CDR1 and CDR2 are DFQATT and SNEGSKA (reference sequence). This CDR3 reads CSARRGTGSNYGYTF. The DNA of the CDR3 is TGCAGTGCTAGACGGGGGACAGGTTCTAACTATGGCTACACCTTC.